Reported below is one T cell receptor (beta chain). Its matching antigen is unknown. Libraries were prepared by immunoSEQ multiplex PCR; TCRdb keeps only in-frame clonotypes and omits some of them. The sample lists about 250,000 clones; about 89% were seen once. The entry originates in a study of Ad26.COV2.S vaccination and SARS-CoV-2 variants. Study context: Ad26.COV2.S given intramuscularly, once or twice 56 days apart. Study-wide results and limits: In TCR breadth and depth analyses, total T cell responses may have been underestimated.

Documented treatment: over 15 received Ad26.COV2.S at low or high dose, single or two shots; a few received placebo; per-sample allocation not given. It was on day 63 after the first vaccine or placebo injection that samples were taken. CDR1 and CDR2 (germline): GTSNPN, SVGIG (reference sequence). The germline V and J ends were trimmed by 4 bases and 4 bases, with 13 bases remaining between them. This CDR3 has 13 residues. This rearrangement joins TRBV30 to TRBJ1-1, with D unclear. This TCR was sampled from a person aged 18 to 65 who received the Ad26.COV2.S COVID-19 vaccine or a placebo. The specimen comprised peripheral blood, sampled in a trial of Ad26.COV2.S vaccine versus placebo. CDR3 sequence (DNA): TGTGCCTGGATCAAGGGTGGTCGCACTGAAGCTTTCTTT. Its translation is CAWIKGGRTEAFF.